This TCR beta chain was sequenced in a study of T-cell memory formation after mild COVID-19 (dated by TCRdb to about 2021). A note on the overall study: TCR sequence clusters from the two donors were found to be largely donor specific. The cohort was made up of two young adult volunteers, one female and one male, who were previously healthy. Longitudinal TCRalpha and TCRbeta repertoire sequencing tracked T-cell clones expanding and contracting after mild COVID-19 in two donors.

This sample was sequenced with an Illumina NovaSeq 6000. cDNA libraries for TCRalpha and TCRbeta were prepared by 5'RACE using constant-segment primers, with sample barcodes and unique molecular identifiers added. RNA was extracted from every sample with Trizol reagent. Libraries were amplified in two PCR steps, with a second sample barcode and Illumina TruSeq adapters added in the second step. Sequencing of libraries was performed on an Illumina NovaSeq with 2 x 150 bp paired-end reads. The authors' pipeline ran thus. The reads were demultiplexed and collapsed into UMI-guided consensus sequences using migec v1.2.7. With mixcr v2.1.11, UMI consensuses were aligned to TRA and TRB V and J templates and assembled into clonotypes. Expanded or contracted clonotypes were those called significant by both edgeR and NoisET, with noise models trained on biological replicates. For edgeR calls, the thresholds were a false discovery rate-adjusted p below 0.01 and a log2 fold-change of 1. PCA with hierarchical clustering of max-normalized trajectories of the 1000 most abundant clonotypes was used as exploratory dynamics analysis. Separately sequenced CD4+ and CD8+ repertoires were used to assign a CD4 or CD8 phenotype to each responding clone. TCRdb passed the public sequencing reads through fastp at Q25 and MiXCR, retaining productive beta sequences. Every entry covers one CDR3 protein and lists the most common genes and DNA from its rows. TCRdb's processing, not the study's, gives the V and J calls here. In all, the sample holds some 190,000 distinct CDR3 sequences, and 15% to 20% of those were seen once. The ten largest account for roughly 2.6% of the sample.

Overall results and qualifications from the work: The detection of some responding clones in pre-infection memory suggests that pre-existing cross-reactive memory T cells joined the SARS-CoV-2 response. Only a couple of mild cases were covered by the study, and larger cohorts that include severe cases with pre-infection samples were considered necessary. Clones that contracted from day 15 to 85 showed balanced CD4/CD8 phenotypes, whereas a second wave of clones that expanded from day 15 to 37 leaned towards CD4+. Contracting CD4+ clones were located mainly in the CM and EM memory subsets, whereas CD8+ clones were found to be enriched in EMRA. The second-wave clones that peaked on day 37 were not confirmed to be SARS-CoV-2 specific.

On this clonotype itself: Its target antigen remains unknown. Nothing much larger sits one base from this clone, and base qualities are not available.

PBMCs were isolated by Ficoll-Paque density gradient centrifugation. The CDR3 numbers 13 residues from cysteine through phenylalanine. The sequence is cut down to CDR3 DNA, 39 bases in frame from base 1. CDR1 and CDR2 (LGHDT, YNNKEL) derive from the germline V gene (reference sequence). V is pared back by 0 bases and J by 7 bases, with 6 bases lying between the germline termini. The receptor comes from an adult woman who had mild COVID-19 (a few samples of this study predate the infection). The sample titles of this study are shuffled in the database, so cell type and time point are left out; the donor was told from shared clones. The chain links TRBV3-1 with TRBJ2-2, with the D segment identity uncertain. The sequenced material came from PBMCs or a T cell subset sorted from them (not recorded which). The CDR3 in this case is CASSQDLIGELFF. Read as DNA, the sequence is TGTGCCAGCAGCCAAGATTTGATCGGGGAGCTGTTTTTT.